The 28 T cell receptor beta chains below were found in one sample sequenced in a study of shared clonotypes between healthy human individuals. Here immunoSEQ multiplex PCR was the method, and the copy in TCRdb shows in-frame clones only, minus some. The table lists about 2 million clones, roughly 96% of them singletons. The sample comprised naive CD4+ T cells sorted from blood. Subset indicated: CD45RA+ positively selected. Receptors were obtained from a man younger than 35 in good health.

This clone appeared a few times. The sample contains more than one DNA sequence encoding this CDR3. The chain uses TRBV7-2 and TRBJ2-7; D gene ambiguous. Trimming pared 4 bases from V and 3 bases from J, leaving 4 bases between. The germline gives CDR1 SGHTA, CDR2 FQGNSA. This CDR3 is 11 amino acids long. The CDR3 DNA reads TGTGCCAGCAGCTCGAACTACGAGCAGTACTTC. This sequence encodes CASSSNYEQYF.

The DNA for the CDR3 is TGCGCCAGTACTAGCGGGGGAGGAAGGAAGACCCAGTACTTC. Translated, it gives CASTSGGGRKTQYF. The chain joins TRBV5-1 to TRBJ2-5, with TRBD2 matching over 11 bases. Germline V lookup: CDR1 SGHRS, CDR2 YFSETQ. Germline trimming cut 8 bases from V and 6 bases from J; bases unmatched to any gene: 9. The CDR3 totals 14 residues.

The CDR3 loop reads CASALAGGWSEQFF. For the CDR3, the DNA is TGCGCCAGTGCGCTAGCGGGAGGGTGGAGTGAGCAGTTCTTC. The chain links TRBV4-1 to TRBJ2-1; TRBD2 matches at 12 bases. From germline, CDR1 is MGHRA and CDR2 YSYEKL. V shed 9 bases, J shed 9 bases, and the junction held 9 bases outside the gene matches. The CDR3 is 14 amino acids.

CDR3 residues: CASDSSNTGELFF. The DNA for the CDR3 is TGCGCCAGCGACAGTTCGAACACCGGGGAGCTGTTTTTT. The V gene is TRBV10-2, the J gene TRBJ2-2, with D perhaps TRBD1 (5 bases). Germline-derived CDR1 and CDR2 are WSHSY and SAAADI. Between the trimmed V and J ends, which lost 8 bases and 0 bases, there was a span of 7 bases. This CDR3 comprises 13 residues.

V gene TRBV7-9 combines with J gene TRBJ1-2; D perhaps matches TRBD1 (6 bases). The CDR3 contains 15 residues. Germline V gene data show CDR1 as SEHNR and CDR2 as FQNEAQ (reference sequence). V lost 2 bases and J lost 7, with 17 bases in between. DNA of the CDR3: TGTGCCAGCAGCTTATCACCTACAGGGAATGGTGGCTACACCTTC. Protein product: CASSLSPTGNGGYTF.

The chain recombines TRBV18 with TRBJ2-3; 10 nucleotides match TRBD2. CDR3 length equals 13 residues. Germline assignment: CDR1 KGHSH and CDR2 LQKENI. Trimming cost V 2 bases and J 13 bases; bases outside gene matches: 6. CDR3 sequence: CASSPSLAGAKYF. DNA of the CDR3: TGTGCCAGCTCACCATCCCTAGCGGGAGCCAAGTATTTT.

The V and J genes are TRBV2 and TRBJ2-1; D is unresolved. Germline V CDR1 and CDR2: SNHLY, FYNNEI. V was pared by 7 bases and J by 5 bases, with 9 bases between. CDR3 length: 12 amino acids. Here the CDR3 reads CASKGRDNEQFF. As DNA, the CDR3 is TGTGCCAGCAAGGGCAGAGACAATGAGCAGTTCTTC.

This clone appeared a single time. The chain joins TRBV14 to TRBJ2-7; D ambiguous. CDR1 is SGHDN, CDR2 FVKESK, per germline. Deletions cut 1 base from V and 8 bases from J, with 15 bases between. This CDR3 has 14 residues. CDR3 in amino acids: CASSQGRNRIQQYF. The DNA of the CDR3 is TGTGCCAGCAGCCAAGGGCGCAACAGAATCCAGCAGTACTTC.

The chain combines TRBV10-1 with TRBJ1-1; 8 bases agree with TRBD1. J lost 8 bases, V lost 2 bases, and 4 bases had no gene match. The CDR3 extends over 13 amino acids. Germline V lookup: CDR1 WNHNN, CDR2 SYGVQD (reference sequence). The CDR3 DNA follows: TGCGCCAGCAGTGAGCAGGGGGCTACAGAAGCTTTCTTT. Protein product: CASSEQGATEAFF.

V usage is TRBV10-1 and J usage is TRBJ1-4, with TRBD1 matching 12 bases. With 5 bases clipped from V and 7 bases from J, the junction kept 8 bases outside the gene matches. In germline, CDR1 is WNHNN, CDR2 SYGVQD (reference sequence). The length of the CDR3 is 16 residues. The CDR3 nucleotides are TGCGCCAGCAGTCCATCGGGACAGGGGGCGCGTGAAAAACTGTTTTTT. Its protein product is CASSPSGQGAREKLFF.

The count of this clone is one. This sequence joins TRBV30 and TRBJ1-2; no reliable D call. V shed 4 bases and J shed 0 bases, with 9 bases lying between them. The CDR3 extends over 13 amino acids. Germline-derived CDR1 and CDR2 are GTSNPN and SVGIG (reference sequence). This CDR3 reads CAWKNSPNYGYTF. The CDR3 coding sequence is TGTGCCTGGAAGAACAGTCCTAACTATGGCTACACCTTC.

J is TRBJ2-1 and V is TRBV9, with 11 bases fitting TRBD2. The CDR3 runs 18 residues. The germline CDR1 and CDR2 sequences are SGDLS and YYNGEE. V was clipped by 2 bases and J by 4 bases; unmatched bases: 11. CDR3 region: CASSVYLLAGEEYNEQFF. CDR3 coding DNA: TGTGCCAGCAGCGTCTACTTACTAGCGGGGGAAGAATACAATGAGCAGTTCTTC.

The chain combines TRBV10-3 with TRBJ2-2; 10 bases match TRBD1. With 6 bases clipped from V and 4 bases from J, the junction kept 2 bases outside the gene matches. From germline, CDR1 is ENHRY and CDR2 SYGVKD. The CDR3 loop spans 14 amino acids. The DNA for the CDR3 is TGTGCCATCAGGGGACAGGGGACCACCGGGGAGCTGTTTTTT. Encoded protein: CAIRGQGTTGELFF.

This clone was recorded only once. V gene TRBV28 combines with J gene TRBJ2-7; the match to TRBD1 covers 8 bases. V shed 5 bases, J shed 5 bases, and the junction held 8 bases outside the gene matches. This CDR3 spans 14 amino acids. Germline CDR1 MDHEN, CDR2 SYDVKM. CDR3: CASSPQGADNEQYF. The CDR3 nucleotides are TGTGCCAGCAGTCCGCAGGGGGCAGATAACGAGCAGTACTTC.

The V and J genes are TRBV30 and TRBJ2-6; 7 bases fit TRBD1. CDR1 and CDR2 (germline): GTSNPN, SVGIG (reference sequence). This CDR3 has 12 amino acids. V was clipped by 5 bases and J by 12 bases; unmatched bases: 7. CDR3 in amino acids: CAWATGNSVLTF. The CDR3 region has the DNA TGTGCCTGGGCGACAGGGAACAGCGTCCTGACTTTC.

The genes are TRBV5-1 and TRBJ1-1; 9 bases map to TRBD1. Trimming removed 0 bases from V and 5 bases from J; junction bases left unmatched: 8. This CDR3 region has 16 residues. Germline CDR1 is SGHRS and CDR2 is YFSETQ. In DNA form, the CDR3 reads TGCGCCAGCAGCTTGGTGGGACAGGGAGGGCAGACTGAAGCTTTCTTT. It yields the protein CASSLVGQGGQTEAFF.

The chain recombines TRBV5-1 with TRBJ2-5, with D possibly matching TRBD2 (5 bases). Germline V gives CDR1 SGHRS, CDR2 YFSETQ. The CDR3 spans 16 residues. Trimming shortened V by 4 bases and J by 2 bases, and 18 bases separated the two germline ends. The CDR3 spells CASSLRVRESQETQYF. The CDR3 nucleotides read TGCGCCAGCAGCCTCCGAGTAAGGGAGTCACAAGAGACCCAGTACTTC.

This clone showed up just a few times. This sample also contains other DNA sequences that code for the same CDR3. V usage is TRBV11-2 and J usage is TRBJ1-1; D is ambiguous. CDR1 and CDR2 (germline): SGHAT, FQNNGV. Trimming left V 1 base short and J 5 bases short, with 2 bases between. The CDR3 is made up of 11 amino acids. For the CDR3, the DNA is TGTGCCAGCAGCTTAGCTACTGAAGCTTTCTTT. The encoded protein is CASSLATEAFF.

The V and J genes are TRBV4-1 and TRBJ1-4; 9 nucleotides align to TRBD1. CDR1 and CDR2 from the germline V gene are MGHRA and YSYEKL. V was pared by 7 bases and J by 8 bases, with 8 bases of the junction left unmatched. This CDR3 is built from 14 residues. The DNA for the CDR3 is TGCGCCAGCACCTCACAGGGGGCAAAAGAAAAACTGTTTTTT. It encodes CASTSQGAKEKLFF.

A note on this clone: One junction end does not reproduce the germline sequence, and a read error may be involved. The chain recombines TRBV7-7 with TRBJ2-3, with D possibly being TRBD1 (6 bases). The CDR3 has 13 residues. Germline CDR1 SSHAT, CDR2 FNYEAQ (reference sequence). The CDR3 region is CASSSGTFNTQYF. CDR3 in DNA: TGTGCTAGCAGCTCCGGGACATTCAACACGCAGTATTTT.

A note on this clone: The same CDR3 can be traced to other DNA sequences in this sample. Here the CDR3 DNA reads TGTGCCTGGAGGGGGTCGGGAAACACCATATATTTT. Its translation is CAWRGSGNTIYF. This chain links TRBV30 with TRBJ1-3, with D unresolved. The germline gives CDR1 GTSNPN, CDR2 SVGIG (reference sequence). The CDR3 contains 12 residues. Trimming stripped 3 bases from V and 4 bases from J, with 7 bases between.

V and J are TRBV15 and TRBJ1-6; 8 bases are a match to TRBD1. J was trimmed by 7 bases and V by 2 bases; bases with no gene match: 4. Germline V gives CDR1 LNHNV, CDR2 YYDKDF (reference sequence). The CDR3 loop spans 15 amino acids. CDR3: CATSRQDRGNSPLHF. The DNA for the CDR3 is TGTGCCACCAGCAGACAAGACAGGGGCAATTCACCCCTCCACTTT.

The chain has TRBV18 and TRBJ2-7, with TRBD1 matching 7 bases. The ends lost 5 bases at V and 3 bases at J; junction bases unmatched: 7. Germline V gene sequence: CDR1 KGHSH, CDR2 LQKENI. This CDR3 spans 14 amino acids. Here the CDR3 DNA reads TGTGCCAGCTCAGCCGGGACAGCGAACTACGAGCAGTACTTC. Translation gives CASSAGTANYEQYF.

The J gene is TRBJ1-4, the V gene TRBV5-1; the D is unclear. This CDR3 comprises 16 residues. The ends were cut back, 0 bases at V and 7 bases at J, with 16 bases in the middle. Germline V CDR1 and CDR2: SGHRS, YFSETQ. CDR3 amino acids: CASSLASRGSGEKLFF. The CDR3 region has the DNA TGCGCCAGCAGCTTGGCAAGTCGCGGGTCGGGTGAAAAACTGTTTTTT.

The rearrangement links TRBV5-1 to TRBJ1-1; TRBD1 agrees at 9 bases. With 5 bases clipped from V and 2 bases from J, the junction kept 19 bases outside the gene matches. The germline gives CDR1 SGHRS, CDR2 YFSETQ. The CDR3 loop spans 19 amino acids. CDR3 in amino acids: CASRIRTGDGKGRNTEAFF. CDR3 nucleotide sequence: TGCGCCAGCAGAATAAGGACAGGGGACGGGAAAGGGAGAAACACTGAAGCTTTCTTT.

Concerning this clone itself: Different DNA sequences within this sample yield the same CDR3. The rearrangement links TRBV6-5 to TRBJ2-7; D remains ambiguous. The CDR3 extends over 13 amino acids. Between the trimmed V and J ends, which lost 2 bases and 2 bases, there was a span of 7 bases. Germline loops: CDR1 MNHEY, CDR2 SVGAGI. CDR3 DNA sequence: TGTGCCAGCAGTTACGGGCCAACCTACGAGCAGTACTTC. This encodes CASSYGPTYEQYF.

This chain connects TRBV6-1 to TRBJ2-7; D is ambiguous. Germline CDR1 reads MNHNS; CDR2 reads SASEGT. CDR3 size: 15 residues. Trimming took off 4 bases at V and 0 bases at J, with 13 bases between the two ends. This CDR3 is CASSVRWPDSYEQYF. The CDR3 DNA follows: TGTGCCAGCAGTGTCCGTTGGCCGGACTCCTACGAGCAGTACTTC.

The chain recombines TRBV6-6 with TRBJ1-1; D might be TRBD1 (5 bases). The CDR3 runs to 15 residues. The germline V gene encodes CDR1 MNHNY and CDR2 SVGAGI (reference sequence). V gave up 2 bases and J gave up 0 bases, with 10 bases separating them. CDR3 sequence: CASSYGAFLNTEAFF. Here the CDR3 DNA reads TGTGCCAGCAGTTACGGGGCGTTTTTGAACACTGAAGCTTTCTTT.